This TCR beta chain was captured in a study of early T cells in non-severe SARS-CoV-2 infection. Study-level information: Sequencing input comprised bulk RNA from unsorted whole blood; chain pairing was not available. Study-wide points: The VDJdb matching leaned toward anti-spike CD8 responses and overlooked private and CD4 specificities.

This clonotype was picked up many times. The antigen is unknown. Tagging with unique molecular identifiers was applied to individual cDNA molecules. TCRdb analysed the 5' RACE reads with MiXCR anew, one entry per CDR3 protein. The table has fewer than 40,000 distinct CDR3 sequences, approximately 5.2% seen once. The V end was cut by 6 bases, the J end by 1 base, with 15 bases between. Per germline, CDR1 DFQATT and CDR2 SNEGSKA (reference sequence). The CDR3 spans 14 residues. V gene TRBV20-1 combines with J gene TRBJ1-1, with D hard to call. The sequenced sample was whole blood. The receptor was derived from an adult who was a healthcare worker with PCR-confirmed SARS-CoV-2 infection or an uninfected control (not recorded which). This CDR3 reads CSAQTRTGNTEAFF. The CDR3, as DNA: TGCAGTGCCCAAACTCGGACGGGGAACACTGAAGCTTTCTTT.